The subject of this entry is one T cell receptor (beta chain). With 2 bases clipped from V and 7 bases from J, the junction kept 3 bases outside the gene matches. Germline CDR1 is SGHRS and CDR2 is YFSETQ. CDR3 length: 14 residues. The sample comes from a study of control samples from healthy donors and cancer patients. Sequenced by immunoSEQ multiplex PCR; TCRdb stores in-frame clones only, minus some. The data show about 220,000 clones, with roughly 94% seen just once and around 1.5% held by the top ten. The sequence came from a man in his fifties or sixties in good health. The chain is built from TRBV5-1 and TRBJ1-4; TRBD1 agrees at 9 bases. What was sequenced was blood. The CDR3 is CASSLQGAREKLFF. CDR3 nucleotides: TGCGCCAGCAGCTTACAGGGGGCGCGTGAAAAACTGTTTTTT.